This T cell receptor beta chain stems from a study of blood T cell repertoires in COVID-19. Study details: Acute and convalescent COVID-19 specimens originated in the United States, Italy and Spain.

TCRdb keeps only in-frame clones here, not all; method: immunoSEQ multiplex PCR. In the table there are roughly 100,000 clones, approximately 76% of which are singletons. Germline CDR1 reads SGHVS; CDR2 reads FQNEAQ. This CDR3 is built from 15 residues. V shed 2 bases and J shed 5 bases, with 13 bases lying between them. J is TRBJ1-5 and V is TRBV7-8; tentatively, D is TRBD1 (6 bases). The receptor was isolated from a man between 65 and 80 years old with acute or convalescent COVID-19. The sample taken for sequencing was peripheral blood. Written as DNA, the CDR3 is TGTGCCAGCAGCTTAAGAGGCAGGGGTTATCAGCCCCAGCATTTT. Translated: CASSLRGRGYQPQHF.